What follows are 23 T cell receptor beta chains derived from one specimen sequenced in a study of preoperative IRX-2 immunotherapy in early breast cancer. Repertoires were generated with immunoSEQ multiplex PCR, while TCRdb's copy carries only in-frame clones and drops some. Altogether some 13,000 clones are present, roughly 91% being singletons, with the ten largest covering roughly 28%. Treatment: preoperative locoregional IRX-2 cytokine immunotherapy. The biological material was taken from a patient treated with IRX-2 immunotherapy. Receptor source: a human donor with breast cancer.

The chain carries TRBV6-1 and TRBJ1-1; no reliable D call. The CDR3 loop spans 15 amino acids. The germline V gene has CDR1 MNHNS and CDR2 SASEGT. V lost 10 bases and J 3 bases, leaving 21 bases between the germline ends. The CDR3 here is CATTVFPDSDTEAFF. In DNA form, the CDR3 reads TGTGCCACTACGGTTTTCCCAGACTCAGACACTGAAGCTTTCTTT.

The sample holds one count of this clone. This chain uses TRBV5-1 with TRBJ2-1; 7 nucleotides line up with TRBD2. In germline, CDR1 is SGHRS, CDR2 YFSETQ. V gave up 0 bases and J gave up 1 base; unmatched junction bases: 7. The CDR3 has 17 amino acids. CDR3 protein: CASSLDSSRGSYNEQFF. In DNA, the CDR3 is TGCGCCAGCAGCTTGGATTCATCGCGGGGGTCCTACAATGAGCAGTTCTTC.

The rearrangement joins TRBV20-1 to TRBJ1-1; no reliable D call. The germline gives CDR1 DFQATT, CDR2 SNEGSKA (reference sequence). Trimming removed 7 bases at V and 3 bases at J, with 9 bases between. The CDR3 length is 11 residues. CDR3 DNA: TGCAGTGTTATGGCTGACACTGAAGCTTTCTTT. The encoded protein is CSVMADTEAFF.

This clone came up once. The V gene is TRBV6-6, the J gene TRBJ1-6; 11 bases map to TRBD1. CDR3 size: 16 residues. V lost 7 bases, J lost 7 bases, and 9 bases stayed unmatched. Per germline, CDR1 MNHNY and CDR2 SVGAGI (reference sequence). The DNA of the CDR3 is TGTGCCAGCAAAAGGGGACAGGGGGATAGAAATTCACCCCTCCACTTT. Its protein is CASKRGQGDRNSPLHF.

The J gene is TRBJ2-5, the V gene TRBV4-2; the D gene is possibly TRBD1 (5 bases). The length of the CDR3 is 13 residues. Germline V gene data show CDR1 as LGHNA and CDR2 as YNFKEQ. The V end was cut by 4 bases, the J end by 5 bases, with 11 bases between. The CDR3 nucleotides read TGTGCCAGCAGCCCAAACCAGGGTGAGACCCAGTACTTC. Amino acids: CASSPNQGETQYF.

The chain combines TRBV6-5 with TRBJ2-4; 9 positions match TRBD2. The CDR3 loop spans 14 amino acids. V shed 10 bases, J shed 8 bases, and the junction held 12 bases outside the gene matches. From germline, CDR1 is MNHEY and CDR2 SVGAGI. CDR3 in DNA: TGTGCCACCGGGACCCTAGCGGGGAGCGACATTCAGTACTTC. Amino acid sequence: CATGTLAGSDIQYF.

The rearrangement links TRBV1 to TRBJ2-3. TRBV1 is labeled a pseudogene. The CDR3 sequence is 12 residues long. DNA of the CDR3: TGCACCAGCAGCCAAGATTTTGGGGCGCAGTATTTT. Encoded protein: CTSSQDFGAQYF.

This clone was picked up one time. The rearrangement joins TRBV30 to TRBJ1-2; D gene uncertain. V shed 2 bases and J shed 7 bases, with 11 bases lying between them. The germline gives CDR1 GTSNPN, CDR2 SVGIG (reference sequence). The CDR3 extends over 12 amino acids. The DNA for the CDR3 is TGTGCCTGGAGTCGGGTGCAAACTGGCTACACCTTC. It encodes CAWSRVQTGYTF.

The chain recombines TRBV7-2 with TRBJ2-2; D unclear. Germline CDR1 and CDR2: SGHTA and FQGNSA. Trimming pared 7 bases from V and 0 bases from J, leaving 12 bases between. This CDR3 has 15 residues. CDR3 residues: CASNSMLPNTGELFF. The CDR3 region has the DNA TGTGCCAGCAATAGTATGTTACCGAACACCGGGGAGCTGTTTTTT.

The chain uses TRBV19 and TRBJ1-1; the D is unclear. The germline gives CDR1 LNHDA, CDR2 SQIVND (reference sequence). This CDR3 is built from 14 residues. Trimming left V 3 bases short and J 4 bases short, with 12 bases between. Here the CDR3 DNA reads TGTGCCAGTAGTATGCGGACTCCAGTCACTGAAGCTTTCTTT. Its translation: CASSMRTPVTEAFF.

The CDR3 DNA sequence: TGTGCCAGCAGTGAAGCCATGCCCTATTTGGCGGGGGCGAACACCGGGGAGCTGTTTTTT. As protein: CASSEAMPYLAGANTGELFF. The rearrangement uses TRBV2 and TRBJ2-2; TRBD2 matches 7 bases. The CDR3 spans 20 residues. J lost 0 bases, V lost 0 bases, and 13 bases had no gene match. Per germline, CDR1 SNHLY and CDR2 FYNNEI.

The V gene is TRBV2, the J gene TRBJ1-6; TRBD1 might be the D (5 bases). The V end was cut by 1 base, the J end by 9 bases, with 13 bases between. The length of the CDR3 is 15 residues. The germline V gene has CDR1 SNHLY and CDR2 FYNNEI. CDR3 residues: CASSEEGAGFSPLHF. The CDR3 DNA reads TGTGCCAGCAGTGAAGAAGGGGCAGGATTTTCACCCCTCCACTTT. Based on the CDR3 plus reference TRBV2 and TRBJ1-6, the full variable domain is EPEVTQTPSHQVTQMGQEVILRCVPISNHLYFYWYRQILGQKVEFLVSFYNNEISEKSEIFDDQFSVERPDGSNFTLKIRSTKLEDSAMYFCASSEEGAGFSPLHFGNGTRLTVT.

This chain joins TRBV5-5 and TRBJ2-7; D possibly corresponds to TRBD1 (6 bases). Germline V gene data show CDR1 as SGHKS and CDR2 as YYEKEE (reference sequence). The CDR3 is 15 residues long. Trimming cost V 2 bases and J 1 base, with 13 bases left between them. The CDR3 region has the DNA TGTGCCAGCAGCTTTAGTCAGGGGTATTCCTACGAGCAGTACTTC. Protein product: CASSFSQGYSYEQYF.

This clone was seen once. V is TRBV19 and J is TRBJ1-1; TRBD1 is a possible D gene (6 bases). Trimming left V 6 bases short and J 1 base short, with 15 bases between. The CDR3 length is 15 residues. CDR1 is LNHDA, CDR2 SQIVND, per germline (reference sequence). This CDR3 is CASRIPGGSNTEAFF. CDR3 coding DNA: TGTGCCAGTAGAATTCCGGGGGGCTCGAACACTGAAGCTTTCTTT.

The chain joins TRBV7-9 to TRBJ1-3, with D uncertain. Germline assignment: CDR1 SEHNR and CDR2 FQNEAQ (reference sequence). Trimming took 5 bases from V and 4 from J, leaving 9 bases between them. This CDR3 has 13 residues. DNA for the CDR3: TGTGCCAGCAGCGAGGGTTGGGGAAACACCATATATTTT. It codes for CASSEGWGNTIYF.

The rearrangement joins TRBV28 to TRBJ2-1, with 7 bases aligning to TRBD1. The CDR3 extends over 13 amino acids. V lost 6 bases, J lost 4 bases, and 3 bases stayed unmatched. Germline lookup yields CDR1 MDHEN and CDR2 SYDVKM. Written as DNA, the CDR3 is TGTGCCAGCAGAGAGGGACAGTACAATGAGCAGTTCTTC. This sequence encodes CASREGQYNEQFF.

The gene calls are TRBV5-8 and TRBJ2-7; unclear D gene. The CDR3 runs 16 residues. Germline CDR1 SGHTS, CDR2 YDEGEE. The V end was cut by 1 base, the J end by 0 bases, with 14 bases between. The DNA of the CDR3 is TGTGCCAGCAGCTTGCCTGTCCCGGACCTCTCCTACGAGCAGTACTTC. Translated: CASSLPVPDLSYEQYF.

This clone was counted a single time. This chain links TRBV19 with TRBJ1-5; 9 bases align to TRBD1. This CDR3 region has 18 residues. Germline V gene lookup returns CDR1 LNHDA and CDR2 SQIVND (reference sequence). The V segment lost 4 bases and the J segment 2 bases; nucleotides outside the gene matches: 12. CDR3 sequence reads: CASSTAGQGALGNQPQHF. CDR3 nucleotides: TGTGCCAGTAGTACCGCGGGACAGGGTGCGTTGGGCAATCAGCCCCAGCATTTT.

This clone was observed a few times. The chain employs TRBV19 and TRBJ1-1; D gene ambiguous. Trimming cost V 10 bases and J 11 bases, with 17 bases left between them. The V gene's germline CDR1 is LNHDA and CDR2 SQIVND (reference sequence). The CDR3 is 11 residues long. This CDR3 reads CAIIGRAAAFF. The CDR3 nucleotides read TGTGCCATCATCGGACGTGCCGCGGCTTTCTTT.

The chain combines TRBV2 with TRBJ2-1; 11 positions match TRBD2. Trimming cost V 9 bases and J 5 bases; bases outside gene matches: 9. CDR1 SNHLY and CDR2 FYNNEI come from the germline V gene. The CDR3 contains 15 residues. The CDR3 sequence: CARGSSGGPNNEQFF. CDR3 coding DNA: TGTGCCAGAGGATCTAGCGGGGGGCCTAACAATGAGCAGTTCTTC.

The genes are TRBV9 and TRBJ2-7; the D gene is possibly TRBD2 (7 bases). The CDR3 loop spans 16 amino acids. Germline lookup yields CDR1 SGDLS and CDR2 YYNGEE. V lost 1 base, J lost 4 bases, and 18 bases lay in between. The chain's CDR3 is CASSVTGGGPSYEQYF. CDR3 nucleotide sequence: TGTGCCAGCAGCGTAACTGGCGGGGGCCCCTCTTACGAGCAGTACTTC.

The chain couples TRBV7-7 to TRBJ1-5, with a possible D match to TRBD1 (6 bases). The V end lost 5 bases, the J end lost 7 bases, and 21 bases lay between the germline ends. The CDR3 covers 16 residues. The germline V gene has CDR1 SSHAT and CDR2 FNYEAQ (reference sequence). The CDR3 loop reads CASSRSRGARSQPQHF. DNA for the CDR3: TGTGCCAGCAGCCGTTCCCGGGGGGCGCGTTCACAGCCCCAGCATTTT.

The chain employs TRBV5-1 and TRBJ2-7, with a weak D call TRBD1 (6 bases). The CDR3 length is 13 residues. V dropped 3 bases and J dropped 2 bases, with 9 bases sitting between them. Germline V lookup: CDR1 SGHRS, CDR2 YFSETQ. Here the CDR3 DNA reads TGCGCCAGCAGCTCGGGACATACCTACGAGCAGTACTTC. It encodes CASSSGHTYEQYF.